The 25 T cell receptor beta chains below come from one sample, sequenced in a study of blood T cell repertoires in COVID-19. Clones were read by immunoSEQ multiplex PCR, and TCRdb kept only the in-frame ones, dropping some. The sample has fewer than 95,000 clones; roughly 70% are singletons. The sequenced sample was peripheral blood. The receptor set was obtained from a man aged 70-80 years with COVID-19, enrolled during active disease.

The chain uses TRBV7-2 and TRBJ2-7; the match to TRBD2 covers 8 bases. The length of the CDR3 is 15 residues. V was pared by 1 base and J by 7 bases, with 9 bases of the junction left unmatched. The V gene's germline CDR1 is SGHTA and CDR2 FQGNSA. The CDR3 DNA reads TGTGCCAGCAGCTTAGGTCCTAGCGGGTTCGGGGAGCAGTACTTC. This translates into CASSLGPSGFGEQYF.

The chain has TRBV12-5 and TRBJ1-1; D ambiguous. The CDR3 length is 12 residues. Per the germline V gene, CDR1 is LGHNT and CDR2 is FRNRAP. V lost 6 bases, J lost 3 bases, and 8 bases lay in between. CDR3 residues: CASGAADTEAFF. CDR3 bases: TGTGCTAGTGGGGCAGCGGACACTGAAGCTTTCTTT.

This clone came up a few times. The chain joins TRBV5-1 to TRBJ2-1; 7 nucleotides match TRBD2. With 2 bases clipped from V and 14 bases from J, the junction kept 13 bases outside the gene matches. Germline loops: CDR1 SGHRS, CDR2 YFSETQ. The CDR3 covers 14 residues. For the CDR3, the DNA is TGCGCCAGCAGCTTAGGGCAGGGCGAGCGGGGCGAGTTCTTC. Amino acid sequence: CASSLGQGERGEFF.

This chain connects TRBV4-1 to TRBJ2-1, with 7 positions matching TRBD2. Trimming at V came to 0 bases and at J to 5 bases, leaving 10 bases not matched to a gene. The CDR3 is 17 residues long. Germline assignment: CDR1 MGHRA and CDR2 YSYEKL. CDR3: CASSQDSRVAGNNEQFF. In nucleotides, the CDR3 is TGCGCCAGCAGCCAAGATTCACGTGTAGCGGGCAACAATGAGCAGTTCTTC.

A few counts support this clone. The chain has TRBV29-1 and TRBJ2-1; 11 bases match TRBD2. After removal of 4 bases from V and 3 bases from J, the junction contained 5 bases not matched to a gene. CDR3 length equals 15 residues. The germline V gene has CDR1 SQVTM and CDR2 ANQGSEA. CDR3 loop: CSVGGLAANYNEQFF. The CDR3 DNA follows: TGCAGCGTTGGGGGACTAGCGGCAAACTACAATGAGCAGTTCTTC.

The J gene is TRBJ1-3, the V gene TRBV6-1; TRBD1 matches at 9 bases. Losses at the gene ends were 3 bases for V and 4 bases for J; bases not matched to a gene: 4. CDR1 and CDR2 (germline): MNHNS, SASEGT. CDR3 size: 15 residues. CDR3 in DNA: TGTGCCAGCAGTGAGGGACAGGGTTGGGGAAACACCATATATTTT. Its translation is CASSEGQGWGNTIYF.

The rearrangement links TRBV9 to TRBJ2-3; weak D call: TRBD2 (6 bases). Germline V gives CDR1 SGDLS, CDR2 YYNGEE. The CDR3 is 15 amino acids. V was cut by 4 bases and J by 0 bases, with 12 bases left in between. CDR3 bases: TGTGCCAGCAGCACGGAGGGAAGGAGCACAGATACGCAGTATTTT. Its translation is CASSTEGRSTDTQYF.

This chain connects TRBV9 to TRBJ2-1; 9 bases line up with TRBD2. The CDR3 loop spans 15 amino acids. Germline values: CDR1 SGDLS, CDR2 YYNGEE. J lost 3 bases, V lost 0 bases, and 1 base had no gene match. The CDR3 sequence: CASSVGLADYNEQFF. CDR3 DNA sequence: TGTGCCAGCAGCGTAGGACTAGCGGACTACAATGAGCAGTTCTTC.

The rearrangement links TRBV4-2 to TRBJ2-5; the D is unclear. The CDR3 length is 14 residues. The V gene lost 0 bases and the J gene lost 7 bases, with 12 bases spanning the gap. In germline, CDR1 is LGHNA, CDR2 YNFKEQ. This chain's CDR3 is CASSQDEDTATQYF. The CDR3 DNA sequence: TGTGCCAGCAGCCAAGACGAAGACACTGCGACCCAGTACTTC.

V usage is TRBV5-1 and J usage is TRBJ1-4, with 10 positions matching TRBD1. Germline V gene data show CDR1 as SGHRS and CDR2 as YFSETQ. The V segment lost 2 bases and the J segment 8 bases; nucleotides outside the gene matches: 12. The CDR3 has 17 residues. The CDR3: CASSFTGTGALGEKLFF. Here the CDR3 DNA reads TGCGCCAGCAGCTTCACCGGGACAGGGGCATTAGGGGAAAAACTGTTTTTT. Looking up the rest from reference TRBV5-1 and TRBJ1-4 gives the full variable domain: KAGVTQTPRYLIKTRGQQVTLSCSPISGHRSVSWYQQTPGQGLQFLFEYFSETQRNKGNFPGRFSGRQFSNSRSEMNVSTLELGDSALYLCASSFTGTGALGEKLFFGSGTQLSVL.

The chain recombines TRBV3-1 (or the pseudogene TRBV3-2) with TRBJ2-5; 11 nucleotides match TRBD2. The germline V gene has CDR1 LGHDT and CDR2 YNNKEL (reference sequence). V dropped 4 bases and J dropped 0; count of bases not matched to a gene: 4. CDR3 length equals 16 residues. Here the CDR3 reads CASSPTSGSHQETQYF. The DNA of the CDR3 is TGTGCCAGCAGCCCCACTAGCGGGAGTCACCAAGAGACCCAGTACTTC.

The CDR3 reads CASIPPGGQGRREQYF. In nucleotides, the CDR3 is TGTGCCAGCATCCCCCCTGGGGGACAGGGGAGAAGGGAGCAGTACTTC. The rearrangement links TRBV27 to TRBJ2-7, with 10 bases that match TRBD1. Germline V gives CDR1 MNHEY, CDR2 SMNVEV (reference sequence). The CDR3 has 16 amino acids. The ends lost 7 bases at V and 7 bases at J; junction bases unmatched: 16.

The DNA for the CDR3 is TGTGCCAGCAGTTTAGGGGTGACAGGGTCGGATTCACCCCTCCACTTT. This gives the protein CASSLGVTGSDSPLHF. The V call is TRBV27, the J call TRBJ1-6, with TRBD1 matching 7 bases. CDR1 is MNHEY, CDR2 SMNVEV, per germline (reference sequence). The V segment lost 2 bases and the J segment 8 bases; nucleotides outside the gene matches: 9. The CDR3 is made up of 16 amino acids.

The chain is built from TRBV30 and TRBJ2-2; 11 positions match TRBD2. Germline-derived CDR1 and CDR2 are GTSNPN and SVGIG (reference sequence). This CDR3 is built from 15 residues. V gave up 3 bases and J gave up 5 bases; unmatched junction bases: 5. The DNA of the CDR3 is TGTGCCTGGAGACAACTAGCGGGAGTTACCGGGGAGCTGTTTTTT. Its protein product is CAWRQLAGVTGELFF.

The chain is built from TRBV15 and TRBJ2-5; 8 bases map to TRBD2. The CDR3 is 15 residues long. V dropped 5 bases and J dropped 5; count of bases not matched to a gene: 10. From germline, CDR1 is LNHNV and CDR2 YYDKDF (reference sequence). The CDR3 region has the DNA TGTGCCACCAGCTTTGAGAAGCGGGAGTGGGAGACCCAGTACTTC. Amino acid sequence: CATSFEKREWETQYF.

This chain joins TRBV15 and TRBJ2-1; the D gene is possibly TRBD2 (5 bases). This CDR3 has 14 amino acids. Germline-derived CDR1 and CDR2 are LNHNV and YYDKDF (reference sequence). Trimming stripped 1 base from V and 6 bases from J, with 10 bases between. CDR3 region: CATSRVRTSNEQFF. CDR3 coding DNA: TGTGCCACCAGCAGAGTTCGAACTAGCAATGAGCAGTTCTTC.

The J gene is TRBJ2-5, the V gene TRBV19; tentatively, D is TRBD1 (5 bases). Germline V gives CDR1 LNHDA, CDR2 SQIVND (reference sequence). V shed 5 bases and J shed 4 bases, with 14 bases lying between them. The length of the CDR3 is 14 residues. The CDR3 DNA reads as TGTGCCAGTAGTGTAATAGGGGTTCCAGAGACCCAGTACTTC. This gives the protein CASSVIGVPETQYF.

This sequence joins TRBV19 and TRBJ2-2; 9 bases map to TRBD1. The V and J ends lost 3 bases and 5 bases, in that order; junction bases with no gene match: 4. This CDR3 contains 15 residues. The germline V gene encodes CDR1 LNHDA and CDR2 SQIVND (reference sequence). The CDR3 loop reads CASSIPGQGTGELFF. The CDR3 DNA reads TGTGCCAGTAGTATTCCCGGACAGGGGACCGGGGAGCTGTTTTTT.

The rearrangement joins TRBV25-1 to TRBJ2-2; TRBD1 matches 9 bases. Germline assignment: CDR1 MGHDK and CDR2 SYGVNS. The CDR3 covers 14 residues. V lost 7 bases and J lost 5; bases outside the gene matches: 5. The CDR3 region is CASKGTGRTGELFF. Here the CDR3 DNA reads TGTGCCAGCAAAGGGACAGGGAGAACCGGGGAGCTGTTTTTT.

V usage is TRBV27 and J usage is TRBJ1-2; 8 nucleotides agree with TRBD1. Germline V lookup: CDR1 MNHEY, CDR2 SMNVEV (reference sequence). V lost 4 bases, J lost 0 bases, and 13 bases stayed unmatched. The CDR3 length is 18 residues. For the CDR3, the DNA is TGTGCCAGCAGTTCAATATATACAGGGGGGGAGACTAACTATGGCTACACCTTC. This codes for CASSSIYTGGETNYGYTF.

The chain joins TRBV27 to TRBJ2-6, with 7 nucleotides matching TRBD1. Trimming removed 8 bases from V and 3 bases from J; junction bases left unmatched: 10. The CDR3 length is 16 residues. Germline CDR1 MNHEY, CDR2 SMNVEV (reference sequence). The CDR3 sequence is CASGSRRQGGANVLTF. The CDR3 DNA reads TGTGCCAGCGGCTCCCGTCGACAGGGTGGGGCCAACGTCCTGACTTTC.

A single count supports this clone. V usage is TRBV19 and J usage is TRBJ1-3; a possible D gene is TRBD1 (6 bases). CDR1 LNHDA and CDR2 SQIVND come from the germline V gene (reference sequence). The CDR3 is 15 amino acids. The V and J ends lost 6 bases and 2 bases respectively, with 14 bases between them. CDR3 sequence reads: CASRIGGGPGNTIYF. In DNA form, the CDR3 reads TGTGCCAGTAGAATCGGGGGGGGCCCTGGAAACACCATATATTTT.

This clone was found once. The chain links TRBV4-3 to TRBJ2-7; 7 bases agree with TRBD2. Trimming at V came to 0 bases and at J to 2 bases, leaving 4 bases not matched to a gene. CDR3 length: 15 amino acids. Germline CDR1 and CDR2: LGHNA and YSLEER. Here the CDR3 reads CASSQDLADTYEQYF. The CDR3 DNA reads TGCGCCAGCAGCCAAGATCTAGCGGATACCTACGAGCAGTACTTC.

The J gene is TRBJ1-3, the V gene TRBV5-4; D perhaps matches TRBD1 (5 bases). This CDR3 contains 16 residues. Between the trimmed V and J ends, which lost 0 bases and 2 bases, there was a span of 12 bases. Per the germline V gene, CDR1 is SGHNT and CDR2 is YYREEE (reference sequence). The CDR3 sequence is CASSLAGSTPGNTIYF. The CDR3 DNA reads as TGTGCCAGCAGCTTGGCAGGGTCCACCCCTGGAAACACCATATATTTT.

The table lists this clone with a count of one. V and J are TRBV6-5 and TRBJ2-2; D is ambiguous. Germline-derived CDR1 and CDR2 are MNHEY and SVGAGI. Deletions cut 2 bases from V and 2 bases from J, with 6 bases between. The CDR3 loop spans 14 amino acids. The CDR3, as DNA: TGTGCCAGCAGTTACGGAGAAAACACCGGGGAGCTGTTTTTT. This sequence encodes CASSYGENTGELFF.